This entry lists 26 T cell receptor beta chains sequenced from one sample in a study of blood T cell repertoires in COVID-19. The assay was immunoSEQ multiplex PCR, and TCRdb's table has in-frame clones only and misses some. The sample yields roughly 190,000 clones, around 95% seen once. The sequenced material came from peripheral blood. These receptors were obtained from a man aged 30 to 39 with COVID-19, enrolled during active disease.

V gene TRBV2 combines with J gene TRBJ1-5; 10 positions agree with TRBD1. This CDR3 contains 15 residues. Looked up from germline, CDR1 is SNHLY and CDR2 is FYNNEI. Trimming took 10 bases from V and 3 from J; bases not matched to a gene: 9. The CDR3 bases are TGTGCCACCTCACCCGGGACAGGGGTCAATCAGCCCCAGCATTTT. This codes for CATSPGTGVNQPQHF.

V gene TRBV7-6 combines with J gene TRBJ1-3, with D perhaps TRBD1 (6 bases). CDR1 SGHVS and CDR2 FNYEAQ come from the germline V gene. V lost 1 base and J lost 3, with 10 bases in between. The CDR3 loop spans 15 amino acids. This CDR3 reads CASSLGSGDGNTIYF. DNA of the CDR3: TGTGCCAGCAGCTTAGGGTCAGGGGATGGAAACACCATATATTTT.

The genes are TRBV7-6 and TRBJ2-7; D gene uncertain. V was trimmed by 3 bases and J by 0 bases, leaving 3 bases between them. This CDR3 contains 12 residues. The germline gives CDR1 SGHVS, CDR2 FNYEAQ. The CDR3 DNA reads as TGTGCCAGCAGCTTGAGCTCCTACGAGCAGTACTTC. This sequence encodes CASSLSSYEQYF. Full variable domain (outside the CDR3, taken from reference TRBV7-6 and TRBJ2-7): GAGVSQSPRYKVTKRGQDVALRCDPISGHVSLYWYRQALGQGPEFLTYFNYEAQQDKSGLPNDRFSAERPEGSISTLTIQRTEQRDSAMYRCASSLSSYEQYFGPGTRLTVT.

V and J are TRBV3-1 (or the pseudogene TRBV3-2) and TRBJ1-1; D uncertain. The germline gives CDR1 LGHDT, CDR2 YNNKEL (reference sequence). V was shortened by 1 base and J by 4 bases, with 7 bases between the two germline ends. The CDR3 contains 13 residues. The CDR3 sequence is CASSQGRGTEAFF. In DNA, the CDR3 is TGTGCCAGCAGCCAAGGCCGCGGCACTGAAGCTTTCTTT.

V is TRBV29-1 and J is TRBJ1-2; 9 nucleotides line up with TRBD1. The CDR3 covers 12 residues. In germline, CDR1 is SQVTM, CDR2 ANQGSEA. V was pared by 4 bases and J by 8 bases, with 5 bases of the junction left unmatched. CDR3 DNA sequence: TGCAGCGTTGTGACAGGGGGGGAGGGCTACACCTTC. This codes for CSVVTGGEGYTF.

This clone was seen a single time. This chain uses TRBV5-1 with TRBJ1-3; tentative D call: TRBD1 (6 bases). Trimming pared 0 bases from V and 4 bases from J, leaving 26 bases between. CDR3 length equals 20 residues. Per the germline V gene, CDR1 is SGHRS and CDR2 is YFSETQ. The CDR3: CASSLVPDFDRPYFGNTIYF. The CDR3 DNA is TGCGCCAGCAGCTTGGTACCAGATTTCGACAGGCCGTATTTCGGAAACACCATATATTTT.

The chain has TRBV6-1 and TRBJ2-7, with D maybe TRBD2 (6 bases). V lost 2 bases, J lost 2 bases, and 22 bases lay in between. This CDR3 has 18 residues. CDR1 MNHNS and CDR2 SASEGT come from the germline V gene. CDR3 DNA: TGTGCCAGCAGTGAATTACATCGGGGCGGGACCGCTACCTACGAGCAGTACTTC. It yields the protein CASSELHRGGTATYEQYF.

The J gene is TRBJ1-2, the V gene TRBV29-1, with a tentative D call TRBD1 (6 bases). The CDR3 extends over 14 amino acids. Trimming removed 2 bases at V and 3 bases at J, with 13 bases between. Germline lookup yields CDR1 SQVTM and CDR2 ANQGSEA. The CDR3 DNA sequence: TGCAGCGTTGAATCCCAGGGGCCCCACTATGGCTACACCTTC. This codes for CSVESQGPHYGYTF.

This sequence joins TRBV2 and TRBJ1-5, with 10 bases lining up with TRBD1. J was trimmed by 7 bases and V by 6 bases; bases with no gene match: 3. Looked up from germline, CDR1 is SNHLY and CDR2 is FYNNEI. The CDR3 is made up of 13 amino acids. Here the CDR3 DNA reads TGTGCCAGCAGAGGGACAGGGGAACAGCCCCAGCATTTT. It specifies CASRGTGEQPQHF.

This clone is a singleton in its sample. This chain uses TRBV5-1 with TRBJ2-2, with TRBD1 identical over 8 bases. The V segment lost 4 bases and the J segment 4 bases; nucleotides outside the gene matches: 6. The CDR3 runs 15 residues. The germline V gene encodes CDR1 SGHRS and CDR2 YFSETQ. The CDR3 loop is CASSPDRAGTGELFF. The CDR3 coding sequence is TGCGCCAGCAGCCCGGACAGGGCGGGCACCGGGGAGCTGTTTTTT.

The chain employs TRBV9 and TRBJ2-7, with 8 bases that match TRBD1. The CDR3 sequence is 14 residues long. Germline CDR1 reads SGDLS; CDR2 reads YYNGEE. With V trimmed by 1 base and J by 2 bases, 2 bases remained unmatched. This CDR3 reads CASSVRTGTYEQYF. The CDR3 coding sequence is TGTGCCAGCAGCGTACGGACAGGGACCTACGAGCAGTACTTC.

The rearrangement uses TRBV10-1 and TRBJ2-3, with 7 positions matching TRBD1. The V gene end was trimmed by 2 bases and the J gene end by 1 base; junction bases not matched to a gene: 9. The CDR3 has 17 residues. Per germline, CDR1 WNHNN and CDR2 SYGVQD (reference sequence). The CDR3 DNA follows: TGCGCCAGCAGTGAGGAGACAGGGCGGCTGGGCACAGATACGCAGTATTTT. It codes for CASSEETGRLGTDTQYF.

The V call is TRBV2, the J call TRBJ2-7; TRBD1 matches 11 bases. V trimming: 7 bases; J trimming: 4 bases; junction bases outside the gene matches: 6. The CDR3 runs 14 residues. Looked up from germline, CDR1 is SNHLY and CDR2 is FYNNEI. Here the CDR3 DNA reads TGTGCCAGCACTCCGGACAGGGGGCAATACGAGCAGTACTTC. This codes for CASTPDRGQYEQYF.

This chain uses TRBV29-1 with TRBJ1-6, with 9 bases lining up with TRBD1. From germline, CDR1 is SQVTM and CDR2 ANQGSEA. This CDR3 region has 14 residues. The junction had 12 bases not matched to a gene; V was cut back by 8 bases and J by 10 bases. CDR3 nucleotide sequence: TGCAGCCCCCGGTCGGGGACAGGGAACTCACCCCTCCACTTT. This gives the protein CSPRSGTGNSPLHF.

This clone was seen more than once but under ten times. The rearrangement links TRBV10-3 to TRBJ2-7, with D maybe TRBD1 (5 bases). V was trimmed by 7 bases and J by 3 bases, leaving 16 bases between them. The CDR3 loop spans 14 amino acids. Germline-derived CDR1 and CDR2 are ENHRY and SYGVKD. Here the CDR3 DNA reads TGTGCCATCACCTCAGGACAAAATAACTACGAGCAGTACTTC. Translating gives CAITSGQNNYEQYF.

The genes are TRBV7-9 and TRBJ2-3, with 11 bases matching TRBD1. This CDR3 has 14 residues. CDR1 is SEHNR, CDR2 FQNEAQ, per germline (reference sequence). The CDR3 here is CASSRDRGSDTQYF. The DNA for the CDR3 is TGTGCTTCCAGCCGGGACAGGGGGTCAGATACGCAGTATTTT.

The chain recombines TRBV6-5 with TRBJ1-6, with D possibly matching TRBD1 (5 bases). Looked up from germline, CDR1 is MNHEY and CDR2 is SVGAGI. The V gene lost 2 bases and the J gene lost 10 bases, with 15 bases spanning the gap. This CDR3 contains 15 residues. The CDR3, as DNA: TGTGCCAGCAGTTACCTCATGGAGGGGCAATCACCCCTCCACTTT. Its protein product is CASSYLMEGQSPLHF.

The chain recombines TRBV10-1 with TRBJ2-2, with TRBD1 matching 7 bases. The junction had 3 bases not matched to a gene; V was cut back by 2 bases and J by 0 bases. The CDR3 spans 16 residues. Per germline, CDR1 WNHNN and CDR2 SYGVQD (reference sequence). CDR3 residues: CASSEGQATNTGELFF. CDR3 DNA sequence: TGCGCCAGCAGTGAGGGACAGGCGACGAACACCGGGGAGCTGTTTTTT.

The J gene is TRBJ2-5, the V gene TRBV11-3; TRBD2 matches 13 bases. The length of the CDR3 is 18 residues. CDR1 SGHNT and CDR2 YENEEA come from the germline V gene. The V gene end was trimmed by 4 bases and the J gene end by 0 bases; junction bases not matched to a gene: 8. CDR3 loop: CASSSGLAGAPNQETQYF. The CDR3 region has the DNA TGTGCCAGCAGCTCAGGACTAGCGGGGGCCCCAAACCAAGAGACCCAGTACTTC.

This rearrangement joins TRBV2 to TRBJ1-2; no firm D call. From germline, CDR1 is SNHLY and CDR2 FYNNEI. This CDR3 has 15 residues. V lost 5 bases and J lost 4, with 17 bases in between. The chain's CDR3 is CASSILRSTVYGYTF. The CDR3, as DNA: TGTGCCAGCAGTATTCTAAGATCAACCGTCTATGGCTACACCTTC.

The CDR3 nucleotides read TGTGCCAGCCGGACAGGGCAACCTTTTAGCAATCAGCCCCAGCATTTT. This gives the protein CASRTGQPFSNQPQHF. This sequence joins TRBV19 and TRBJ1-5; 8 positions match TRBD1. With 9 bases clipped from V and 0 bases from J, the junction kept 10 bases outside the gene matches. Germline-derived CDR1 and CDR2 are LNHDA and SQIVND (reference sequence). This CDR3 is built from 16 residues. The full variable domain, completed using reference TRBV19 and TRBJ1-5, is DGGITQSPKYLFRKEGQNVTLSCEQNLNHDAMYWYRQDPGQGLRLIYYSQIVNDFQKGDIAEGYSVSREKKESFPLTVTSAQKNPTAFYLCASRTGQPFSNQPQHFGDGTRLSIL.

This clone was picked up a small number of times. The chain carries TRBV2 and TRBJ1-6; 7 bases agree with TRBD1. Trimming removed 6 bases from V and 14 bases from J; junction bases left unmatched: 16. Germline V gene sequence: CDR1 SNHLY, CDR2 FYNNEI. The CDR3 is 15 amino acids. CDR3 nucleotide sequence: TGTGCCAGCAGCAAAGTGGGGACAGCGGTAAAGGCCCTCCACTTT. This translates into CASSKVGTAVKALHF.

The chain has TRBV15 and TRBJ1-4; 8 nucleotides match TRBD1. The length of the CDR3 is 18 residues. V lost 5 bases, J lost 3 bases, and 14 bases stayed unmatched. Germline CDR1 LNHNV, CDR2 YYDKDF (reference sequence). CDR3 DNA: TGTGCCACCAGCGAGCCCCGGGACAGGAGCTGGTCTAATGAAAAACTGTTTTTT. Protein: CATSEPRDRSWSNEKLFF.

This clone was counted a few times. This CDR3 is CASSHFNEQFF. The CDR3 nucleotides are TGTGCCAGCAGCCATTTTAATGAGCAGTTCTTC. The rearrangement links TRBV6-5 to TRBJ2-1; no firm D call. The V end lost 6 bases, the J end lost 7 bases, and 7 bases lay between the germline ends. Germline CDR1 and CDR2: MNHEY and SVGAGI. The CDR3 runs to 11 residues.

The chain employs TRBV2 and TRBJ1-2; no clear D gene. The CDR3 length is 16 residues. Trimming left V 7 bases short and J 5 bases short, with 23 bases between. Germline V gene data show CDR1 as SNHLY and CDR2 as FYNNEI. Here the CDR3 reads CASTPKASGRRYGYTF. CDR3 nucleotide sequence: TGTGCCAGCACCCCTAAGGCATCGGGGAGGAGGTATGGCTACACCTTC.

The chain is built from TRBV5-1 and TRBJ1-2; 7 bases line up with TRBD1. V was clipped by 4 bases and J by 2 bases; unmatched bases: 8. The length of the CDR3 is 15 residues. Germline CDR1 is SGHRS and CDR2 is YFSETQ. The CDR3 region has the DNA TGCGCCAGCAGCACCCAGGGGGTTCCCAACTATGGCTACACCTTC. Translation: CASSTQGVPNYGYTF.